A selection of T cell receptor beta chains follows, all from one sample in a study of T cell repertoires in cytomegalovirus infection. Each CDR3 protein is one row after TCRdb ran MiXCR on the reads. The data hold 160,000 or so distinct CDR3 sequences, with approximately 17% observed a single time. The source material was CD8+ T cells from PBMCs. The receptors shown here come from a human donor in good health (CMV status not recorded). Some clones in this sample may be carry-over from other donors' samples. CDR3s include the opening cysteine and the closing phenylalanine or tryptophan. Fields, in order: clone size, J gene, V gene, D gene, CDR3 length, CDR3 protein, CDR3 DNA. A D gene is named only where the DNA matches it firmly. Some rows mark clone size as missing; the rest say once, few, many or name a class of expanded clone.

NA	TRBJ2-2	TRBV19	TRBD1	16	CATLKRTGSNTGELFF	TGTGCCACCCTCAAGAGGACAGGGTCAAACACCGGGGAGCTGTTTTTT
few	TRBJ2-1	TRBV28	TRBD2	15	CASSLLAGGGNEQFF	TGTGCCAGCAGTTTACTCGCGGGAGGCGGGAATGAGCAGTTCTTC
NA	TRBJ1-1	TRBV7-6	NA	16	CASSSATGLSYTEAFF	TGTGCCAGCAGCTCCGCTACAGGGCTTTCGTACACTGAAGCTTTCTTT
few	TRBJ2-7	TRBV7-8	NA	13	CASSSGQTYEQYF	TGTGCCAGCAGCTCCGGACAGACCTACGAGCAGTACTTC
many	TRBJ2-5	TRBV28	NA	13	CASSFIRQETQYF	TGTGCCAGCAGTTTTATACGACAAGAGACCCAGTACTTC
many	TRBJ2-7	TRBV14	TRBD2	15	CASSRPGLASHEQYF	TGTGCCAGCAGCCGCCCGGGACTAGCGAGTCACGAGCAGTACTTC
NA	TRBJ1-1	TRBV5-6	NA	13	CASSLGGIVKAFF	TGTGCCAGCAGCTTGGGGGGAATCGTGAAAGCTTTCTTT
few	TRBJ2-7	TRBV2	NA	10	CASEGREQYF	TGTGCCTCGGAGGGTCGCGAGCAGTACTTC
few	TRBJ1-1	TRBV7-6	NA	13	CASSFNLNTEAFF	TGTGCCAGCAGCTTTAACCTGAACACTGAAGCTTTCTTT
NA	TRBJ1-1	TRBV6-2/TRBV6-3	TRBD1	14	CASSSPGQGAEAFF	TGTGCCAGCAGTTCTCCGGGACAGGGGGCTGAAGCTTTCTTT
few	TRBJ1-5	TRBV28	NA	14	CASSFEVGNQPQHF	TGTGCCAGCAGTTTCGAGGTGGGCAATCAGCCCCAGCATTTT
many	TRBJ2-7	TRBV23-1	NA	13	CASSPEHRGEQYF	TGCGCCAGCAGTCCGGAACATCGGGGCGAGCAGTACTTC
NA	TRBJ2-1	TRBV11-2	NA	16	CASSVKPLSSYNEQFF	TGTGCCAGCAGCGTAAAGCCCCTTAGCTCCTACAATGAGCAGTTCTTC
NA	TRBJ2-1	TRBV20-1	NA	13	CSARDGGTGEQFF	TGCAGTGCTAGAGATGGGGGTACCGGTGAGCAGTTCTTC
NA	TRBJ2-7	TRBV29-1	NA	15	CSVEDDRPGPYEQYF	TGCAGCGTTGAAGATGACAGACCGGGACCCTACGAGCAGTACTTC
few	TRBJ2-1	TRBV6-5	TRBD2	15	CASSLAGGGLTEQFF	TGTGCCAGCAGTTTAGCGGGAGGGGGTCTTACTGAGCAGTTCTTC
NA	TRBJ2-7	TRBV28	TRBD2	16	CASSSKLAGNYYEQYF	TGTGCCAGCAGTTCCAAACTAGCGGGAAACTACTACGAGCAGTACTTC
few	TRBJ2-7	TRBV7-8	TRBD1	12	CASSLGQGVQYF	TGTGCCAGCAGCTTAGGCCAGGGGGTGCAGTACTTC
NA	TRBJ1-2	TRBV7-9	TRBD1	15	CASSSGTGPIYGYTF	TGTGCCAGCAGCTCCGGGACAGGGCCGATTTATGGCTACACCTTC
NA	TRBJ1-2	TRBV29-1	NA	11	CSVELNRDYTF	TGCAGCGTTGAATTGAACAGGGACTACACCTTC
medium-sized	TRBJ2-5	TRBV7-2	NA	12	CASSLADKTQYF	TGTGCCAGCAGCTTAGCGGATAAGACCCAGTACTTC
few	TRBJ2-1	TRBV27	NA	14	CASSTDSPYNEQFF	TGTGCCAGCAGTACGGACTCCCCGTACAATGAGCAGTTCTTC
few	TRBJ2-7	TRBV6-2/TRBV6-3	NA	13	CASSYNVRGVQYF	TGTGCCAGCAGTTACAACGTTCGGGGCGTACAGTACTTC
NA	TRBJ2-3	TRBV7-9	TRBD1	16	CASSLPPTGETDTQYF	TGTGCCAGCAGCTTACCCCCGACAGGGGAGACAGATACGCAGTATTTT
NA	TRBJ2-7	TRBV6-5	NA	13	CASSYSPRGEQYF	TGTGCCAGCAGTTACTCACCCAGGGGCGAGCAGTACTTC
NA	TRBJ2-1	TRBV7-2	NA	15	CASSPVKRLGNEQFF	TGTGCCAGCAGCCCGGTCAAGCGACTAGGCAATGAGCAGTTCTTC
many	TRBJ2-3	TRBV7-2	TRBD1	12	CASSYGTGRKYF	TGTGCCAGCAGCTACGGGACAGGGAGGAAGTATTTT
few	TRBJ2-7	TRBV28	NA	14	CASSPGFTSYEQYF	TGTGCCAGCAGCCCAGGGTTTACCTCCTACGAGCAGTACTTC
once	TRBJ2-7	TRBV7-6	NA	16	CASSPLAGRANLEQYF	TGTGCCAGCAGCCCACTGGCTGGCCGGGCGAACCTCGAGCAGTACTTC
few	TRBJ2-4	TRBV5-5	TRBD1	15	CASSLQGTEWNIQYF	TGTGCCAGCAGCTTACAAGGGACAGAGTGGAACATTCAGTACTTC
few	TRBJ2-2	TRBV28	NA	16	CASTLIGGPATGELFF	TGTGCCAGCACCCTTATCGGAGGGCCGGCGACCGGGGAGCTGTTTTTT
few	TRBJ2-7	TRBV12-3/TRBV12-4	NA	14	CASSLSPGLLPQYF	TGTGCCAGCAGTTTATCCCCCGGCCTTCTACCGCAGTACTTC
NA	TRBJ2-7	TRBV28	NA	15	CASSPFGVSSHEQYF	TGTGCCAGCAGTCCCTTTGGGGTTAGCTCCCACGAGCAGTACTTC
few	TRBJ1-5	TRBV28	NA	15	CASSPGVAYNQPQHF	TGTGCCAGCAGCCCCGGAGTGGCCTACAATCAGCCCCAGCATTTT
NA	TRBJ2-7	TRBV7-9	NA	14	CASNKDKSSYEQYF	TGTGCCAGCAATAAGGACAAGAGCTCCTACGAGCAGTACTTC
many	TRBJ2-7	TRBV11-2	TRBD1	16	CASSPETGVSSYEQYF	TGTGCCAGCAGCCCCGAAACAGGGGTCAGCTCCTACGAGCAGTACTTC
NA	TRBJ1-5	TRBV5-1	NA	14	CASSSGAGGQPQHF	TGCGCCAGCAGCTCCGGGGCCGGCGGACAGCCCCAGCATTTT
few	TRBJ2-3	TRBV6-2/TRBV6-3	NA	15	CASSPGETSTDTQYF	TGTGCCAGCAGTCCGGGGGAAACTAGCACAGATACGCAGTATTTT
NA	TRBJ2-5	TRBV5-5	NA	15	CASRGETDRQETQYF	TGTGCCAGCAGAGGGGAAACCGACAGGCAAGAGACCCAGTACTTC
NA	TRBJ1-2	TRBV7-9	NA	12	CASSLDRYGYTF	TGTGCCAGCAGCTTAGACAGATATGGCTACACCTTC
NA	TRBJ2-3	TRBV4-1	TRBD1	16	CASSLPRTGGTDTQYF	TGCGCCAGCAGCCTCCCCCGGACAGGGGGCACAGATACGCAGTATTTT
few	TRBJ1-6	TRBV25-1	NA	12	CASRPENSPLHF	TGTGCCAGCAGACCAGAGAATTCACCCCTCCACTTT
NA	TRBJ2-1	TRBV14	TRBD2	13	CASSLTSGGEQFF	TGTGCCAGCAGCCTGACTAGCGGGGGGGAGCAGTTCTTC
NA	TRBJ1-1	TRBV29-1	NA	15	CSVGAGPGMNTEAFF	TGCAGCGTTGGGGCAGGGCCCGGAATGAACACTGAAGCTTTCTTT